Listed below are T cell receptor beta chains from one sample, sequenced in a study of identical twins. MiXCR, applied by TCRdb to the 5' RACE reads, yields one record per CDR3 protein. The sample includes 460,000 or so distinct CDR3 sequences, approximately 15% seen only once; the top ten take 0.5% to 0.65%. These data were also filed under a second study, of yellow fever vaccine responses in identical twins.

Input material: CD4+ T cells sorted from blood. Receptors originate from a young woman in good health. The conserved cysteine and the conserved F or W are not part of the CDR3 here. Fields, in order: CDR3 protein, V gene, CDR3 length.

CDR3aa: ASSLPEARSEKLF; v_gene: TRBV12-3/TRBV12-4; len: 13
CDR3aa: ASSEIGLAGRIYNEQF; v_gene: TRBV10-2; len: 16
CDR3aa: SVVAVSTEAF; v_gene: TRBV29-1; len: 10
CDR3aa: ASSRRTSGRLHNEQF; v_gene: TRBV11-1; len: 15
CDR3aa: SASKTPTYNEQF; v_gene: TRBV20-1; len: 12
CDR3aa: ASSFPLGRSYNEQF; v_gene: TRBV12-3/TRBV12-4; len: 14
CDR3aa: SAYDRGYADTQY; v_gene: TRBV20-1; len: 12
CDR3aa: ASSRDLGSGANVLT; v_gene: TRBV7-9; len: 14
CDR3aa: SARVSDAYEQY; v_gene: TRBV20-1; len: 11
CDR3aa: ASSPRTVNTEAF; v_gene: TRBV7-2; len: 12
CDR3aa: ASCPPGISSYEQY; v_gene: TRBV12-3/TRBV12-4; len: 13
CDR3aa: ATSRDYRDLETQY; v_gene: TRBV15; len: 13
CDR3aa: ATGEDRGLLETQY; v_gene: TRBV24-1; len: 13
CDR3aa: ASSSAGEGSRKLAKNIQY; v_gene: TRBV7-8; len: 18
CDR3aa: ASSAPGLIDFTDTQY; v_gene: TRBV6-1; len: 15
CDR3aa: SVEGQGAEKLF; v_gene: TRBV29-1; len: 11
CDR3aa: ASMSQFPSYEQY; v_gene: TRBV5-1; len: 12
CDR3aa: ATGQGAANYGYT; v_gene: TRBV10-3; len: 12
CDR3aa: ASSQFGGLNTGELF; v_gene: TRBV4-2; len: 14
CDR3aa: ASSLWQGIYNEQF; v_gene: TRBV11-2; len: 13
CDR3aa: ASSPPDRVGSYEQY; v_gene: TRBV7-9; len: 14
CDR3aa: ASSQDLPGPAF; v_gene: TRBV14; len: 11
CDR3aa: ATSSHRFETAFWQY; v_gene: TRBV15; len: 14
CDR3aa: ASSGQRYYEQY; v_gene: TRBV5-1; len: 11
CDR3aa: ASTHREDTEAF; v_gene: TRBV7-9; len: 11
CDR3aa: ASSLRGRLHTAEAF; v_gene: TRBV3-1; len: 14
CDR3aa: SARGGPGEQY; v_gene: TRBV20-1; len: 10
CDR3aa: SAQGRYGEKLF; v_gene: TRBV20-1; len: 11
CDR3aa: ASSLFSTAYEQY; v_gene: TRBV12-3/TRBV12-4; len: 12
CDR3aa: ASTRVGMDTQY; v_gene: TRBV6-1; len: 11
CDR3aa: ASSLGPGGSANTGELF; v_gene: TRBV27; len: 16
CDR3aa: ASSQRTSGNLRELF; v_gene: TRBV6-1; len: 14
CDR3aa: ASSFLAGGSGELF; v_gene: TRBV7-6; len: 13
CDR3aa: SARDRGLKGYIQY; v_gene: TRBV20-1; len: 13
CDR3aa: ASSLRGGQRELF; v_gene: TRBV12-3/TRBV12-4; len: 12
CDR3aa: ASSFHETSVSHEQF; v_gene: TRBV7-2; len: 14
CDR3aa: SVEPGSETQY; v_gene: TRBV29-1; len: 10
CDR3aa: ASSNRVETQY; v_gene: TRBV6-2/TRBV6-3; len: 10
CDR3aa: SARPFYRVDETQY; v_gene: TRBV20-1; len: 13
CDR3aa: ASSYMGALSTDTQY; v_gene: TRBV6-5; len: 14